Below, 8 T cell receptor beta chains from the same sample are listed, as sequenced in a study of radiotherapy plus CTLA-4 blockade in lung cancer. Assay used: immunoSEQ multiplex PCR; TCRdb lists only in-frame clones, some missing. The sample includes about 60,000 clones, approximately 67% of them seen just once. The material sequenced was peripheral blood, taken from a patient treated with radiotherapy plus ipilimumab. These receptor sequences come from a human donor with non-small cell lung cancer whose response to radiotherapy plus ipilimumab could not be evaluated.

This clone has more than one count but fewer than ten. The J gene is TRBJ2-1, the V gene TRBV2, with 8 bases fitting TRBD1. The germline CDR1 and CDR2 sequences are SNHLY and FYNNEI. Germline trimming cut 6 bases from V and 7 bases from J; bases unmatched to any gene: 11. The CDR3 runs 15 residues. The chain's CDR3 is CASRASGTGRNEQFF. The CDR3 DNA reads TGTGCCAGCAGAGCCTCCGGGACAGGTAGGAATGAGCAGTTCTTC. The variable domain in full, completed from reference TRBV2 and TRBJ2-1, reads EPEVTQTPSHQVTQMGQEVILRCVPISNHLYFYWYRQILGQKVEFLVSFYNNEISEKSEIFDDQFSVERPDGSNFTLKIRSTKLEDSAMYFCASRASGTGRNEQFFGPGTRLTVL.

The chain couples TRBV4-3 to TRBJ2-3, with 7 positions matching TRBD2. Germline CDR1 LGHNA, CDR2 YSLEER. The junction had 12 bases not matched to a gene; V was cut back by 3 bases and J by 0 bases. The CDR3 is made up of 18 amino acids. The CDR3 sequence is CASSHIGLVGLSTDTQYF. The CDR3 nucleotides are TGCGCCAGCAGCCATATAGGACTAGTGGGTCTTAGCACAGATACGCAGTATTTT.

V gene TRBV5-1 combines with J gene TRBJ1-3, with TRBD1 as a possible D gene (5 bases). This CDR3 is built from 16 residues. The germline V gene has CDR1 SGHRS and CDR2 YFSETQ. Trimming stripped 0 bases from V and 0 bases from J, with 10 bases between. CDR3 nucleotide sequence: TGCGCCAGCAGCTTGGATCCAGGGCGCTCTGGAAACACCATATATTTT. This sequence encodes CASSLDPGRSGNTIYF.

This chain uses TRBV19 with TRBJ2-5; TRBD1 matches 7 bases. The J call is in doubt because the DNA end fits TRBJ2-7 better. The CDR3 is 15 amino acids. The germline CDR1 and CDR2 sequences are LNHDA and SQIVND (reference sequence). CDR3 sequence (DNA): TGTGCCAGTAGTGCCATAGACAGGGTCGGGCACGAGCAGTACTTC. Amino acid sequence: CASSAIDRVGHEQYF.

V is TRBV4-2 and J is TRBJ1-2, with a weak D call TRBD1 (6 bases). The CDR3 extends over 13 amino acids. Trimming left V 1 base short and J 6 bases short, with 9 bases between. Per the germline V gene, CDR1 is LGHNA and CDR2 is YNFKEQ. The CDR3 DNA sequence: TGTGCCAGCAGCCAAGTAGGGGGAGATGGCTACACCTTC. Its translation: CASSQVGGDGYTF.

The gene calls are TRBV7-9 and TRBJ1-4; TRBD1 agrees at 7 bases. The CDR3 covers 15 residues. The V and J ends lost 3 bases and 4 bases, in that order; junction bases with no gene match: 5. Per germline, CDR1 SEHNR and CDR2 FQNEAQ (reference sequence). The CDR3 spells CASSFNTGDNEKLFF. The DNA of the CDR3 is TGTGCCAGCAGCTTTAATACAGGGGATAATGAAAAACTGTTTTTT.

The table lists this clone with many counts. This sequence joins TRBV6-1 and TRBJ1-2, with 7 bases aligning to TRBD1. Germline-derived CDR1 and CDR2 are MNHNS and SASEGT. CDR3 length equals 15 residues. V shed 2 bases and J 1 base; nucleotides not matched to a gene: 4. CDR3 coding DNA: TGTGCCAGCAGTGAATACCGACAGGGTAACTATGGCTACACCTTC. Amino acids: CASSEYRQGNYGYTF.

J is TRBJ2-3 and V is TRBV13; 14 nucleotides align to TRBD2. This CDR3 region has 15 residues. Trimming removed 6 bases from V and 1 base from J; junction bases left unmatched: 0. Germline V lookup: CDR1 PRHDT, CDR2 FYEKMQ (reference sequence). The CDR3 DNA reads TGTGCCAGCAGGGGACTAGCGGGGGGCACAGATACGCAGTATTTT. Its translation: CASRGLAGGTDTQYF.